Sequencing of this T cell receptor (beta chain) was carried out in a study of T-cell memory formation after mild COVID-19. Across the whole study: There were largely donor-specific TCR clusters. Findings and caveats of the study: SARS-CoV-2 specificity was not confirmed for second-wave clones peaking on day 37. Pre-infection memory contained some responding clones, which suggested that cross-reactive memory had joined.

About this clonotype itself: What it recognizes is unknown.

TCRdb recomputed calls from the 5' RACE reads with MiXCR, one row per CDR3 protein. The table shows about 450,000 distinct CDR3 sequences, with around a quarter occurring only once. CDR3 length: 13 amino acids. V was trimmed by 6 bases and J by 6 bases, leaving 17 bases between them. CDR1 and CDR2 (germline): DFQATT, SNEGSKA (reference sequence). Input material: PBMCs or a T cell subset sorted from them (not recorded which). V and J are TRBV20-1 and TRBJ1-1; D may be TRBD1 (6 bases). The sequence derives from an adult woman who had mild COVID-19 (a few samples of this study predate the infection). Cell type and time point are not known. Here the CDR3 reads CSALHQGRAEAFF. Here the CDR3 DNA reads TGCAGTGCCCTTCATCAGGGGCGGGCTGAAGCTTTCTTT.